Following are 29 T cell receptor beta chains from one sample sequenced in a study of regulatory and conventional T cells in RAG deficiency. The sorted regulatory T cells were CD4+, CD25-high and CD127-low, with genomic DNA sequenced. This table comes from immunoSEQ multiplex PCR, and its TCRdb copy is limited to in-frame clones, with some not included. The data contain tens of thousands of clones, 80% to 95% of them seen just once; the ten biggest clones take up under 0.85%. These data were also filed under a second study, of regulatory T cells. According to that study: The PCR used 52 TRBV and 13 TRBJ primers.

Sequenced sample: Tregs sorted from blood. Every receptor here comes from a human donor in good health.

This clone was detected a few times. The chain joins TRBV2 to TRBJ2-5; D not resolved. V was clipped by 1 base and J by 5 bases, with 2 bases between them. Germline V gives CDR1 SNHLY, CDR2 FYNNEI. This CDR3 has 11 amino acids. DNA of the CDR3: TGTGCCAGCAGTGAAGTCGAGACCCAGTACTTC. Protein product: CASSEVETQYF.

The V call is TRBV7-3, the J call TRBJ1-6; 8 bases match TRBD1. The CDR3 totals 14 residues. Trimming cost V 5 bases and J 5 bases; bases outside gene matches: 2. The germline V gene encodes CDR1 SGHTA and CDR2 FQGTGA. This chain's CDR3 is CASSRTGNNSPLHF. In nucleotides, the CDR3 is TGTGCCAGCAGCCGGACAGGGAATAATTCACCCCTCCACTTT.

CDR3 protein: CASGQPQHF. In nucleotides, the CDR3 is TGTGCCAGCGGTCAGCCCCAGCATTTT. The V call is TRBV6-5, the J call TRBJ1-5; no reliable D call. The CDR3 contains 9 residues. V was trimmed by 8 bases and J by 6 bases, leaving 2 bases between them. Looked up from germline, CDR1 is MNHEY and CDR2 is SVGAGI.

This rearrangement joins TRBV7-2 to TRBJ2-7, with 7 bases aligning to TRBD2. CDR1 SGHTA and CDR2 FQGNSA come from the germline V gene. V shed 4 bases, J shed 2 bases, and the junction held 14 bases outside the gene matches. The CDR3 has 17 amino acids. As DNA, the CDR3 is TGTGCCAGCAGCTGGGGAGGGGCAGGGCAACCCCCCTACGAGCAGTACTTC. Its translation is CASSWGGAGQPPYEQYF.

The chain uses TRBV9 and TRBJ2-1, with D hard to call. Trimming cost V 0 bases and J 3 bases, with 1 base left between them. The CDR3 spans 12 residues. CDR1 is SGDLS, CDR2 YYNGEE, per germline. CDR3 sequence: CASSVDYNEQFF. The CDR3 region has the DNA TGTGCCAGCAGCGTAGACTACAATGAGCAGTTCTTC.

For this clone: At one end the junction does not follow the germline gene, possibly because of a read error. The chain is built from TRBV11-2 and TRBJ1-1; 9 positions match TRBD1. Germline assignment: CDR1 SGHAT and CDR2 FQNNGV. CDR3 length equals 16 residues. CDR3: CASTLTRPGTGPEAFF. Written as DNA, the CDR3 is TGTGCCAGCACCTTAACCCGTCCCGGGACAGGGCCCGAAGCTTTCTTT.

This chain links TRBV7-3 with TRBJ2-2; tentative D call: TRBD2 (6 bases). The CDR3 contains 14 residues. Germline V lookup: CDR1 SGHTA, CDR2 FQGTGA. Between the trimmed V and J ends, which lost 4 bases and 2 bases, there was a span of 8 bases. CDR3 loop: CASSSGGNTGELFF. DNA for the CDR3: TGTGCCAGCAGCTCCGGGGGAAACACCGGGGAGCTGTTTTTT.

The chain uses TRBV7-8 and TRBJ2-5; 10 positions match TRBD2. CDR1 and CDR2 (germline): SGHVS, FQNEAQ. The CDR3 extends over 19 amino acids. The V segment lost 5 bases and the J segment 3 bases; nucleotides outside the gene matches: 18. The CDR3 reads CASSPVRHSGGHVKETQYF. CDR3 in DNA: TGTGCCAGCAGCCCTGTCCGGCATAGCGGGGGGCATGTAAAAGAGACCCAGTACTTC.

This clone occurred once. The chain employs TRBV9 and TRBJ1-3; the D gene is possibly TRBD1 (5 bases). V gave up 0 bases and J gave up 0 bases, with 19 bases separating them. Looked up from germline, CDR1 is SGDLS and CDR2 is YYNGEE. CDR3 length: 19 residues. CDR3 loop: CASSVAPGTGRLSGNTIYF. The DNA of the CDR3 is TGTGCCAGCAGCGTAGCCCCAGGGACCGGGCGACTCTCTGGAAACACCATATATTTT.

V is TRBV5-1 and J is TRBJ1-1; 7 positions agree with TRBD1. The ends lost 4 bases at V and 5 bases at J; junction bases unmatched: 2. The CDR3 runs to 12 residues. CDR1 is SGHRS and CDR2 is YFSETQ in the germline V gene. The DNA of the CDR3 is TGCGCCAGCAGCCGACAGGGAACTGAAGCTTTCTTT. Amino acid sequence: CASSRQGTEAFF.

This chain joins TRBV10-3 and TRBJ1-2; a weak D match, TRBD1 (5 bases). Per germline, CDR1 ENHRY and CDR2 SYGVKD. The CDR3 contains 11 residues. V lost 10 bases to trimming and J lost 2 bases, with 8 bases between them. This CDR3 reads CATRDNYGYTF. For the CDR3, the DNA is TGTGCCACCCGGGACAACTATGGCTACACCTTC.

The chain links TRBV2 to TRBJ1-2, with D perhaps matching TRBD1 (5 bases). Trimming removed 4 bases at V and 4 bases at J, with 16 bases between. The CDR3 runs to 15 residues. Germline CDR1 SNHLY, CDR2 FYNNEI. Written as DNA, the CDR3 is TGTGCCAGCAGTGTAATGGCGGACACCTCCTATGGCTACACCTTC. Translating gives CASSVMADTSYGYTF.

V usage is TRBV6-1 and J usage is TRBJ1-2; 8 nucleotides align to TRBD1. This CDR3 spans 15 amino acids. Germline assignment: CDR1 MNHNS and CDR2 SASEGT. Trimming removed 4 bases from V and 5 bases from J; junction bases left unmatched: 9. CDR3 region: CASSAIPGQDYGYTF. The CDR3 nucleotides are TGTGCCAGCAGTGCGATCCCGGGACAGGATTATGGCTACACCTTC.

For this clone: Additional DNA sequences in this sample encode the identical CDR3. The chain links TRBV5-5 to TRBJ1-2; D uncertain. Per germline, CDR1 SGHKS and CDR2 YYEKEE (reference sequence). Trimming shortened V by 1 base and J by 5 bases, and 9 bases separated the two germline ends. There are 13 residues in the CDR3. CDR3: CASSLLDRYGYTF. The CDR3 coding sequence is TGTGCCAGCAGCTTGCTAGATAGATATGGCTACACCTTC.

This chain connects TRBV28 to TRBJ2-7, with D maybe TRBD1 (5 bases). The CDR3 is made up of 13 amino acids. Germline CDR1 reads MDHEN; CDR2 reads SYDVKM. V lost 6 bases, J lost 1 base, and 10 bases lay in between. This CDR3 is CASRRQNSYEQYF. The DNA for the CDR3 is TGTGCCAGCAGAAGACAGAATTCCTACGAGCAGTACTTC.

On this clone itself: Likely a read error: the CDR3 ends without its conserved phenylalanine or tryptophan. The gene calls are TRBV12-5 and TRBJ1-2; D is unresolved. The CDR3 is 15 amino acids. Trimming pared 7 bases from V and 4 bases from J, leaving 19 bases between. Germline-derived CDR1 and CDR2 are LGHNT and FRNRAP. The CDR3 nucleotides are TGTGCTAGTGCCATTTGGTCCCCAGGCGGCTATGGCTACACCCTC. This codes for CASAIWSPGGYGYTL.

The chain recombines TRBV11-1 with TRBJ2-3, with 7 nucleotides matching TRBD2. Germline trimming cut 2 bases from V and 0 bases from J; bases unmatched to any gene: 5. The CDR3 consists of 16 residues. CDR1 and CDR2 from the germline V gene are SGHAT and FQDESV (reference sequence). This CDR3 is CASSLIRGGSTDTQYF. For the CDR3, the DNA is TGTGCCAGCAGCTTAATAAGGGGAGGGAGCACAGATACGCAGTATTTT.

CDR3 amino acids: CASSLVVGPYEQYF. CDR3 in DNA: TGCGCCAGCAGCTTGGTTGTGGGGCCCTACGAGCAGTACTTC. This rearrangement joins TRBV5-1 to TRBJ2-7, with D possibly being TRBD1 (5 bases). This CDR3 has 14 amino acids. Germline V gene lookup returns CDR1 SGHRS and CDR2 YFSETQ. V was shortened by 0 bases and J by 2 bases, with 9 bases between the two germline ends.

The chain joins TRBV5-1 to TRBJ2-5; 9 bases are a match to TRBD2. The CDR3 has 16 amino acids. V lost 2 bases, J lost 5 bases, and 10 bases stayed unmatched. Germline V gene sequence: CDR1 SGHRS, CDR2 YFSETQ. This CDR3 reads CASSFSGGPTGETQYF. In DNA, the CDR3 is TGCGCCAGCAGCTTTAGCGGGGGCCCCACGGGGGAGACCCAGTACTTC.

The gene calls are TRBV5-8 and TRBJ2-5; TRBD1 is a possible D gene (6 bases). Between the trimmed V and J ends, which lost 0 bases and 4 bases, there was a span of 10 bases. The CDR3 extends over 14 amino acids. CDR1 and CDR2 from the germline V gene are SGHTS and YDEGEE. The CDR3 spells CASSLVGAGETQYF. As DNA, the CDR3 is TGTGCCAGCAGCTTGGTGGGGGCGGGAGAGACCCAGTACTTC.

V is TRBV6-1 and J is TRBJ2-7, with a weak D call TRBD2 (5 bases). Trimming cost V 6 bases and J 0 bases, with 12 bases left between them. This CDR3 comprises 14 residues. Germline CDR1 is MNHNS and CDR2 is SASEGT. The DNA of the CDR3 is TGTGCCAGCAGAGGTCGACTACCCTCCTACGAGCAGTACTTC. Translated: CASRGRLPSYEQYF.

The J gene is TRBJ1-2, the V gene TRBV15; D unclear. Per germline, CDR1 LNHNV and CDR2 YYDKDF (reference sequence). This CDR3 has 15 residues. Trimming cost V 1 base and J 0 bases, with 9 bases left between them. The CDR3 region is CATSRGPGANYGYTF. CDR3 nucleotide sequence: TGTGCCACCAGCAGAGGTCCAGGAGCTAACTATGGCTACACCTTC.

This chain links TRBV19 with TRBJ2-7; the D gene is possibly TRBD1 (6 bases). With 6 bases removed from V and 5 bases from J, the gap between germline ends came to 14 bases. This CDR3 contains 13 residues. Germline lookup yields CDR1 LNHDA and CDR2 SQIVND (reference sequence). Written as DNA, the CDR3 is TGTGCCAGTAGGGCTGGACAGTTCGACGAGCAGTACTTC. It yields the protein CASRAGQFDEQYF.

V is TRBV19 and J is TRBJ1-1, with D uncertain. V was shortened by 3 bases and J by 1 base, with 6 bases between the two germline ends. This CDR3 comprises 13 residues. Germline V CDR1 and CDR2: LNHDA, SQIVND (reference sequence). The CDR3 region is CASSIGQNTEAFF. The CDR3 DNA follows: TGTGCCAGTAGTATTGGGCAGAACACTGAAGCTTTCTTT.

The chain carries TRBV7-2 and TRBJ2-3, with D tentatively TRBD2 (6 bases). The CDR3 runs to 16 residues. Per germline, CDR1 SGHTA and CDR2 FQGNSA. V was cut by 3 bases and J by 1 base, with 14 bases left in between. CDR3: CASSFRTIGGTDTQYF. DNA for the CDR3: TGTGCCAGCAGCTTCCGGACTATAGGGGGCACAGATACGCAGTATTTT.

The genes are TRBV7-9 and TRBJ2-3, with 7 bases that match TRBD1. Germline V gene sequence: CDR1 SEHNR, CDR2 FQNEAQ (reference sequence). The ends lost 6 bases at V and 6 bases at J; junction bases unmatched: 3. The CDR3 extends over 12 amino acids. This CDR3 reads CASRTGLDTQYF. DNA of the CDR3: TGTGCCAGCAGGACAGGGCTTGATACGCAGTATTTT. Supplemented by reference TRBV7-9 and TRBJ2-3, the full variable domain reads DTGVSQNPRHKITKRGQNVTFRCDPISEHNRLYWYRQTLGQGPEFLTYFQNEAQLEKSRLLSDRFSAERPKGSFSTLEIQRTEQGDSAMYLCASRTGLDTQYFGPGTRLTVL.

The chain combines TRBV10-3 with TRBJ2-7; perhaps TRBD2 as D (6 bases). The germline V and J ends were trimmed by 2 bases and 8 bases, with 13 bases remaining between them. This CDR3 is 13 amino acids long. Germline V gene data show CDR1 as ENHRY and CDR2 as SYGVKD. In DNA, the CDR3 is TGTGCCATCAGTGAGGGGCGGGGTAGTAAGCAGTACTTC. This translates into CAISEGRGSKQYF.

The count of this clone is one. The V and J genes are TRBV21-1 and TRBJ2-7; TRBD1 was called by the table and not checked on the DNA. TRBV21-1 is termed a pseudogene. The CDR3 contains 16 residues. DNA for the CDR3: TGTGCCAGCAGCAAAGACGAAGGACACCGCTCCTACGAGCAGTACTTC. Protein sequence: CASSKDEGHRSYEQYF.

This chain connects TRBV7-3 to TRBJ2-6; D possibly corresponds to TRBD1 (5 bases). The CDR3 is made up of 15 amino acids. Germline CDR1 and CDR2: SGHTA and FQGTGA. With 6 bases removed from V and 2 bases from J, the gap between germline ends came to 11 bases. CDR3 coding DNA: TGTGCCAGCAGAACCCCAGGGACTGGGGCCAACGTCCTGACTTTC. This translates into CASRTPGTGANVLTF.